Listed below are T cell receptor beta chains from one sample, sequenced in a study of blood T cells in healthy people across ages. Using its own MiXCR run on the 5' RACE reads, TCRdb lists one record per CDR3 protein. The sample consists of about 730,000 distinct CDR3 sequences, about 42% of them appearing once. The sequencing sample was made of blood. The receptor set was obtained from a woman in her fifties or sixties in good health. The CDR3 runs from the conserved cysteine through the conserved F or W. The D gene is left open where the match is weak. Not all rows give a size; the values are once, few, many and, for expanded clones, a class.

clone_size	d_call	v_call	j_call	cdr3_nt	cdr3_aa
.	.	TRBV7-9	TRBJ1-2	TGTGCCAGCAGCGACCCGGGACACCTGAACTATGGCTACACCTTC	CASSDPGHLNYGYTF
few	.	TRBV7-9	TRBJ2-1	TGTGCCAGCAGTTTGCATGCCCAGGGTGGCAATGAGCAGTTCTTC	CASSLHAQGGNEQFF
.	TRBD2	TRBV12-5	TRBJ2-1	TGTGCTAGTGGTCTTAGCGGGCTTACCTACAATGAGCAGTTCTTC	CASGLSGLTYNEQFF
.	TRBD1	TRBV6-5	TRBJ1-1	TGTGCCAGCAGTTACGGGGGGGGGACAGGTACCCTGAACACTGAAGCTTTCTTT	CASSYGGGTGTLNTEAFF
few	.	TRBV6-2/TRBV6-3	TRBJ2-3	TGTGCCAGCAGTCCGGCGGCAGGGGCAACAGATACGCAGTATTTT	CASSPAAGATDTQYF
many	TRBD2	TRBV10-3	TRBJ2-3	TGTGCCATCGCTAGGGGGGGACTAGCGGATCCGGGCACAGATACGCAGTATTTT	CAIARGGLADPGTDTQYF
few	.	TRBV6-1	TRBJ2-5	TGTGCCAGCAGTACCTCCCGGTCTAGGGAGACCCAGTACTTC	CASSTSRSRETQYF
few	TRBD1	TRBV27	TRBJ2-1	TGTGCCAGCGCCTGGGGACAGGGGGGATACAATGAGCAGTTCTTC	CASAWGQGGYNEQFF
many	.	TRBV20-1	TRBJ2-1	TGCAGTGCTCTTACCATGGGGGGGGCCAATGAGCAGTTCTTC	CSALTMGGANEQFF
many	.	TRBV4-1	TRBJ2-3	TGCGCCAGCAGCCAACAGGGACGGAGCACAGATACGCAGTATTTT	CASSQQGRSTDTQYF
.	.	TRBV6-2/TRBV6-3	TRBJ1-2	TGTGCCAGCAGTTATTGGGACAACTATGGCTACACCTTC	CASSYWDNYGYTF
few	.	TRBV5-1	TRBJ2-3	TGCGCCAGCACTACTAGCAGACCCGATACGCAGTATTTT	CASTTSRPDTQYF
.	.	TRBV4-2	TRBJ1-2	TGTGCCAGCAGCCAAGATCTCTATGCCCCTCAGGGTGTAGGCTACACCTTC	CASSQDLYAPQGVGYTF
.	.	TRBV28	TRBJ2-7	TGTGCCAGCATCCCAGGGACGTTTGCCTACGAGCAGTACTTC	CASIPGTFAYEQYF
few	TRBD2	TRBV6-5	TRBJ2-7	TGTGCCAGCAGTTTCCGGGGGGGCTTGAGCTCCTACGAGCAGTACTTC	CASSFRGGLSSYEQYF